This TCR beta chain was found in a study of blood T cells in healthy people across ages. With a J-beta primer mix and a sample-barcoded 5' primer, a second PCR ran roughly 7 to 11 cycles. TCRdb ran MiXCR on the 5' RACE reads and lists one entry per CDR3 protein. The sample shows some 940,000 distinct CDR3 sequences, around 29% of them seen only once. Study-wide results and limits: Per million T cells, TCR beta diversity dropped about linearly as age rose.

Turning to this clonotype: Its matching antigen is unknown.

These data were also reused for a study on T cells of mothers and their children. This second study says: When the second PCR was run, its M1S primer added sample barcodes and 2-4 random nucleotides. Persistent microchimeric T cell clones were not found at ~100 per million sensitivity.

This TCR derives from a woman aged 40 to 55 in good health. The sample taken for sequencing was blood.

The CDR3 DNA follows: TGTGCCAGCAGTTTCGGCGGGACAGGGGATGGCTACACCTTC. Its translation is CASSFGGTGDGYTF. The V gene is TRBV12-3 or TRBV12-4, the J gene TRBJ1-2; 10 bases match TRBD1. The length of the CDR3 is 14 residues. V lost 3 bases, J lost 6 bases, and 4 bases stayed unmatched.